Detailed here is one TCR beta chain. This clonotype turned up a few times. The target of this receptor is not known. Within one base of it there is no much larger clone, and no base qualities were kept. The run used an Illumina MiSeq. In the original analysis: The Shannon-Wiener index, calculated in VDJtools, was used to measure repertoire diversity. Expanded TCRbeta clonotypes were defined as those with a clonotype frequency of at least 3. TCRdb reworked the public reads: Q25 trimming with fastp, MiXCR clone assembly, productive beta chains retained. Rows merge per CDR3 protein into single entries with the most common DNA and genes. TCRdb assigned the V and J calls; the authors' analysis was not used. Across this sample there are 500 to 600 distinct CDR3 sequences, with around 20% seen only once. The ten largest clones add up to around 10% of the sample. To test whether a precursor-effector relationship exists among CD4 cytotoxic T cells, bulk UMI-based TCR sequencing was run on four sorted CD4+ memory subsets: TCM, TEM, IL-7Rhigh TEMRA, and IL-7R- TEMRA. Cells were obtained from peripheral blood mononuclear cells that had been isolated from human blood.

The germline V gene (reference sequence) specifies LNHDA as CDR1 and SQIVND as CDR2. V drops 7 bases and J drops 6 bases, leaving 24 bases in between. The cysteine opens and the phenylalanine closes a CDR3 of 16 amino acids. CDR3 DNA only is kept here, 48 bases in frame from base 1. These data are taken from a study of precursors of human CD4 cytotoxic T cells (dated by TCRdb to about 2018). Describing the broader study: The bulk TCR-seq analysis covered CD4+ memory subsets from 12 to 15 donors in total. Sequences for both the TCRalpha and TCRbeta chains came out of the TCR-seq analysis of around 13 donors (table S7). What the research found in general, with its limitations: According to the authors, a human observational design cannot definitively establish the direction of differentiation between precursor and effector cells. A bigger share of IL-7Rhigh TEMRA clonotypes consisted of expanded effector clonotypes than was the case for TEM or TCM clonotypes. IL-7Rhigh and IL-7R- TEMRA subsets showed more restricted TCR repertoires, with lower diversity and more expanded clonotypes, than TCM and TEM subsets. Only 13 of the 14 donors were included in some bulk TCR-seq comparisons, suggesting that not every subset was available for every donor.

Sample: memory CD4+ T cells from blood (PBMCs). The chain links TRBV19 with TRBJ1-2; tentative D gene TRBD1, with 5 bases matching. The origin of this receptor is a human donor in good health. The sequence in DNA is TGTGCCAGTACCTCTCAACCCCGCAGGGATTTGGATGGCTACACCTTC. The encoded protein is CASTSQPRRDLDGYTF. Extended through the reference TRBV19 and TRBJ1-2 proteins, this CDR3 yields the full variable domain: DGGITQSPKYLFRKEGQNVTLSCEQNLNHDAMYWYRQDPGQGLRLIYYSQIVNDFQKGDIAEGYSVSREKKESFPLTVTSAQKNPTAFYLCASTSQPRRDLDGYTFGSGTRLTVV.